This T cell receptor beta chain was found in a study of blood T cell repertoires in COVID-19. Original processing notes: Amplified reference gene primers provided the basis for estimating nucleated cell counts. The method was immunoSEQ multiplex PCR; TCRdb's version includes in-frame clones alone and lacks a portion of them. That table furnishes V, J and clone size, whereas the DNA furnished D and trimming. The table shows approximately 200,000 clones, with around 94% occurring only once. V lost 4 bases to trimming and J lost 3 bases, with 7 bases between them. Per the germline V gene, CDR1 is MNHEY and CDR2 is SVGAGI. The CDR3 extends over 12 amino acids. In Seattle, patients joined the study during active infection and were tracked longitudinally.

Sequenced sample: peripheral blood. V gene TRBV6-5 combines with J gene TRBJ2-7; perhaps TRBD1 as D (5 bases). The origin of this receptor is a young man with COVID-19, enrolled during active disease. CDR3 loop: CASSFTGYEQYF. The CDR3 DNA reads TGTGCCAGCAGTTTCACAGGCTACGAGCAGTACTTC.